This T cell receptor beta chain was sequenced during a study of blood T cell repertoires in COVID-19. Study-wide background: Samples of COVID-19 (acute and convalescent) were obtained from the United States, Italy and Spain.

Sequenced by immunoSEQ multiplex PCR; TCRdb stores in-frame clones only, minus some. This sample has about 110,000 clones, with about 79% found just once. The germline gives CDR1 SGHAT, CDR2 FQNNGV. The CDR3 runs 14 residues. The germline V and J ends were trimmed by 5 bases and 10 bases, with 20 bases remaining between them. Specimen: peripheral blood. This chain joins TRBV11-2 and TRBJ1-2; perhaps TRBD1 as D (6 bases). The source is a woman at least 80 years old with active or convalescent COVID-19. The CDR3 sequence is CASSIDRISRAYTF. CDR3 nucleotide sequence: TGTGCCAGCAGCATCGACAGGATTTCTCGTGCCTACACCTTC. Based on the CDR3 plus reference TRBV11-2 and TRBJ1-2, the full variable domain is EAGVAQSPRYKIIEKRQSVAFWCNPISGHATLYWYQQILGQGPKLLIQFQNNGVVDDSQLPKDRFSAERLKGVDSTLKIQPAKLEDSAVYLCASSIDRISRAYTFGSGTRLTVV.